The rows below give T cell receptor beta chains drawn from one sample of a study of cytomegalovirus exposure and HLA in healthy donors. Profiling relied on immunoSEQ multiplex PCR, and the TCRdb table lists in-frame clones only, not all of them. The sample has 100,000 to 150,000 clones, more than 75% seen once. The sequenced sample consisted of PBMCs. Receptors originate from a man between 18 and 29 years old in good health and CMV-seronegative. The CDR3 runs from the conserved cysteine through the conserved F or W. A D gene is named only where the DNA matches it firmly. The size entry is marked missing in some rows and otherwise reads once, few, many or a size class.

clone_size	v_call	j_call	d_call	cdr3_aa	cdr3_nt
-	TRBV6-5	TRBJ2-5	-	CASSYSGTGQQETQYF	TGTGCCAGCAGTTACTCGGGGACCGGACAGCAAGAGACCCAGTACTTC
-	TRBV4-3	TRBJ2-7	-	CASSQDRGSYEQYF	TGCGCCAGCAGCCAAGACAGGGGCTCCTACGAGCAGTACTTC
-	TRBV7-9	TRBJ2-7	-	CASSLAGGPTPYEQYF	TGTGCCAGCAGCTTAGCGGGGGGACCCACCCCCTACGAGCAGTACTTC
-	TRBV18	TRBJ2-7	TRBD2	CASSPLFPGTSGNYEQYF	TGTGCCAGCTCACCACTCTTCCCCGGGACTAGCGGGAATTACGAGCAGTACTTC
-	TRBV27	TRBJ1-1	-	CASSLSGRAFF	TGTGCCAGCAGTTTATCGGGCAGGGCTTTCTTT
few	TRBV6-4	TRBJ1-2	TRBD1	CASSAVGTGRYGYTF	TGTGCCAGCAGTGCAGTCGGGACAGGGCGCTATGGCTACACCTTC
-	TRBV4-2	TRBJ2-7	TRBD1	CASSQPSGQSLSYEQYF	TGTGCCAGCAGCCAACCCTCGGGACAGAGTTTAAGCTACGAGCAGTACTTC
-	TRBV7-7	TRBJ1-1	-	CASSRSTLGHTEAFF	TGTGCCAGCAGCCGTTCGACCCTGGGCCACACTGAAGCTTTCTTT
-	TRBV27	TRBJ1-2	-	CASSFLGAGGYTF	TGTGCCAGCAGTTTTTTGGGGGCCGGGGGCTACACCTTC
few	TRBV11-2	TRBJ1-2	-	CASSPVTGLGYTF	TGTGCCAGCAGCCCCGTTACAGGGTTAGGCTACACCTTC
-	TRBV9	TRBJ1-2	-	CASSVDGNYGYTF	TGTGCCAGCAGCGTAGACGGGAACTATGGCTACACCTTC
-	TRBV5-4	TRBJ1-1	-	CASSFGQFTMNTEAFF	TGTGCCAGCAGCTTCGGACAGTTCACCATGAACACTGAAGCTTTCTTT
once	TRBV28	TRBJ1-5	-	CASSLRGGGQPQHF	TGTGCCAGCAGTTTGCGGGGGGGAGGTCAGCCCCAGCATTTT
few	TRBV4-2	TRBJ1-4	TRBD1	CASSTQGTGAEKLFF	TGTGCCAGCAGCACGCAAGGGACAGGGGCTGAAAAACTGTTTTTT
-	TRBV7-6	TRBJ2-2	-	CASSLGAGATGELFF	TGTGCCAGCAGCTTAGGTGCAGGGGCGACCGGGGAGCTGTTTTTT
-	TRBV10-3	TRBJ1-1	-	CAISRMNTEAFF	TGTGCCATCAGCAGAATGAACACTGAAGCTTTCTTT
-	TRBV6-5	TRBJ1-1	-	CASSYSANRAEAFF	TGTGCCAGCAGTTACTCGGCGAACAGGGCTGAAGCTTTCTTT
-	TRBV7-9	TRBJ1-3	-	CSSSEHTGHTGNTIYF	TGTTCCAGCAGCGAACACACAGGGCACACCGGAAACACCATATATTTT
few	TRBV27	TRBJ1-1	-	CASSTERGNTEAFF	TGTGCCAGCAGCACGGAACGGGGGAACACTGAAGCTTTCTTT
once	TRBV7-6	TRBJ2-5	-	CASSPGRGGDQETQYF	TGTGCCAGCAGCCCAGGGAGGGGGGGGGATCAAGAGACCCAGTACTTC
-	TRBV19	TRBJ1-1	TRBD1	CASSSRQGVAKTEAFF	TGTGCCAGTAGTTCGAGGCAGGGGGTAGCGAAGACTGAAGCTTTCTTT
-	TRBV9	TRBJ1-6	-	CASSPRGIDNSPLHF	TGTGCCAGCAGCCCCCGAGGGATAGATAATTCACCCCTCCACTTT
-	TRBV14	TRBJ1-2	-	CASSQTGQKGIGGYTF	TGTGCCAGCAGCCAAACCGGGCAGAAGGGGATCGGGGGCTACACCTTC
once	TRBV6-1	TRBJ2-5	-	CASREGGGQYF	TGTGCCAGCAGAGAAGGGGGGGGCCAGTACTTC
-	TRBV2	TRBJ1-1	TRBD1	CASRLAGQGRNTEAFF	TGTGCCAGCAGGCTAGCGGGACAGGGGAGGAACACTGAAGCTTTCTTT
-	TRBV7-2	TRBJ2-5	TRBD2	CASSASGTSGGAKTQYF	TGTGCCAGCAGCGCCTCCGGGACTAGCGGGGGGGCAAAGACCCAGTACTTC
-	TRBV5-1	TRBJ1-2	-	CASSLTGDHDYGYTF	TGCGCCAGCAGCTTGACGGGAGACCATGACTATGGCTACACCTTC
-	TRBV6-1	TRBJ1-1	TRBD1	CASSSTGEGGEAFF	TGTGCCAGCAGTTCAACAGGGGAAGGTGGTGAAGCTTTCTTT
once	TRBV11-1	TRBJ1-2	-	CASSPTVNYGYTF	TGTGCCAGCAGCCCGACAGTTAACTATGGCTACACCTTC
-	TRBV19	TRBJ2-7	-	CASSLGTGSYEQYF	TGTGCCAGTAGTCTCGGTACCGGCTCCTACGAGCAGTACTTC
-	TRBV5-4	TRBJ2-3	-	CASSSPESDTQYF	TGTGCCAGCAGCAGCCCCGAGTCGGATACGCAGTATTTT
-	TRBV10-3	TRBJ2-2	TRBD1	CAIREDRDRMNTGELFF	TGTGCCATCAGAGAGGACCGGGACAGGATGAACACCGGGGAGCTGTTTTTT
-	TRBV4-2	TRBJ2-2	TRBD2	CASSQDPLAGLNTGELFF	TGTGCCAGCAGCCAAGATCCCCTAGCGGGGCTGAACACCGGGGAGCTGTTTTTT
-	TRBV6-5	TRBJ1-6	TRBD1	CASSLDRDSPLHF	TGTGCCAGCAGCTTGGACAGGGATTCACCCCTCCACTTT
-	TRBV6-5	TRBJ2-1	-	CASSSPGHYNEQFF	TGTGCCAGCAGCTCGCCCGGACACTACAATGAGCAGTTCTTC
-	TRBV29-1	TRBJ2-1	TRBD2	CSVEDLTSDTYNEQFF	TGCAGCGTTGAAGATCTGACTAGCGATACCTACAATGAGCAGTTCTTC
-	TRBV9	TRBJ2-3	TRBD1	CASSVEGTGKDTQYF	TGTGCCAGCAGCGTAGAAGGGACAGGTAAAGATACGCAGTATTTT
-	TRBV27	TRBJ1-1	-	CASSKLLDSPKAFF	TGTGCCAGCAGCAAACTATTGGACAGTCCAAAAGCTTTCTTT
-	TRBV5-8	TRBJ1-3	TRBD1	CATYLGQGLIGNTIYF	TGTGCCACCTATTTAGGACAGGGTCTAATTGGAAACACCATATATTTT
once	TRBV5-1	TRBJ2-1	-	CASSLAASAYNEQFF	TGCGCCAGCAGCTTGGCCGCTAGCGCCTACAATGAGCAGTTCTTC
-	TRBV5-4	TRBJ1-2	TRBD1	CASSEDRGYGYTF	TGTGCCAGCAGCGAGGACAGGGGCTATGGCTACACCTTC
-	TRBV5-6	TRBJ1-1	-	CASTLFGRVVTEAFF	TGTGCCAGTACACTATTCGGGAGGGTGGTCACTGAAGCTTTCTTT